Detailed here is one T cell receptor (beta chain). In this sample, this clone turned up once. This clone's antigen is unknown. The record has no base qualities; no much larger clone is one base away. TCRbeta CDR3 regions were amplified from genomic DNA by means of the immunoSEQ Assay, a bias-controlled multiplex PCR. The published analysis was carried out like this. The number of nucleated cells in each sample was estimated by amplification of reference gene primers within the assay. To quantify the absolute abundance of each unique TCRbeta CDR3 rearrangement, sequence reads were collapsed and filtered. Productive Simpson clonality was computed per sample as the square root of Simpson's diversity index over productive rearrangements. Held by TCRdb, this immuneACCESS table contains in-frame sequences only and omits some clones. Under half of the omission traces to an unresolved V gene where checked; the cause of the rest is unknown. Clone size and the V and J calls come from that table; the DNA yielded D and trimming. This sample is represented by roughly 18,000 clones; approximately 80% of them were singletons. Approximately 16% of the sample comes from the top ten.

V is cut back by 6 bases and J by 2 bases, with 4 bases in the junction unmatched. Spanning cysteine to phenylalanine, the CDR3 consists of 13 amino acids. The retained sequence is limited to the CDR3, 39 bases, with the frame set at the first base. This sample is drawn from a study of blood T cell repertoires in COVID-19 (dated by TCRdb to the early 2020s). For the wider study: Samples from collaborators originated in the United States, Italy and Spain and spanned both the acute and convalescent phases of COVID-19. Samples were obtained from the ongoing ImmuneRACE study (first 160 participants) and from 1,000 to 1,500 subjects provided by 6 global collaborators. Where available, HLA class I and class II types were obtained from metadata supplied by the sample provider rather than from assay-based typing. Sample metadata almost always included a de-identified subject ID, COVID-19 status, age in years and sex. The material from the prospective study consisted of cDNA or gDNA derived from T cells, B-cell-depleted T cells, or PBMCs. The dataset comprised deeply sampled blood TCRbeta repertoires from subjects exposed to, actively infected with, or recovered from COVID-19. The repertoires were released in a freely available public database meant as a resource for research on the immune response to SARS-CoV-2.

The paper's findings and limits, for the study overall: How much clinical and demographic metadata was included differed by source and by participant, and the metadata was provided uncurated.

One collaborating source in Seattle enrolled patients during active infection and followed them longitudinally through the course of disease. Collaborating institutions collected whole blood in K2EDTA tubes following their own protocols. Collaborator samples were shipped for TCRbeta analysis as frozen whole blood, isolated PBMCs, or DNA extracted from either sample type. This receptor was obtained from a man between 65 and 80 years old with COVID-19, enrolled during active disease. The sequencing sample was made of peripheral blood. The receptor chain draws on TRBV12-3 or TRBV12-4 and TRBJ2-7; 7 junctional bases match TRBD2. The CDR3 region: CASSLREAYEQYF. DNA sequence: TGTGCCAGCAGCCTTCGGGAGGCCTACGAGCAGTACTTC.